The entry below gives a single TCR beta chain sequence along with its context. The junction does not match germline at one end; this may be a read error. This sample is drawn from a study of beta chain features in type 1 diabetes. This CDR3 has 13 residues. Germline values: CDR1 SSHAT, CDR2 FNYEAQ (reference sequence). Isolated RNA was reverse transcribed in full, so expressed TCRB transcripts were sequenced. This table comes from immunoSEQ multiplex PCR, and its TCRdb copy is limited to in-frame clones, with some not included. There are 300,000 to 400,000 clones in the sample; 10% to 15% occur only once, and about 0.018% lies in the top ten.

The sequence was collected from a man between 18 and 29 years old in good health. The gene calls are TRBV7-7 and TRBJ2-1, with 9 bases lining up with TRBD2. What was sequenced was naive CD4+ T cells from blood. CDR3 bases: TGTGCTAGCAGCTTAGCGGGAGCTGTTGAGCAGTTCTTC. Protein sequence: CASSLAGAVEQFF.